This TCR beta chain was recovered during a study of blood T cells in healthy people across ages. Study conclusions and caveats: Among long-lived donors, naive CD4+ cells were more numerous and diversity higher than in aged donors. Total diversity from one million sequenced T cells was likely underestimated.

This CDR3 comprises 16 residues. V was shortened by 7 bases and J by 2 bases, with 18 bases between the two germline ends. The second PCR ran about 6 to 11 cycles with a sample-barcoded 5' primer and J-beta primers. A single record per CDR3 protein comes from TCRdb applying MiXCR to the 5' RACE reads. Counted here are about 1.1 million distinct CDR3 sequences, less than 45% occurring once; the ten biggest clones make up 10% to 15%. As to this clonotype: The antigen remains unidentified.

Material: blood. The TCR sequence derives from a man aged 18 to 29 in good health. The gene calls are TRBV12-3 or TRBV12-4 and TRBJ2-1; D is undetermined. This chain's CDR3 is CASTSDVIGPYNEQFF. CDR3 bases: TGTGCCAGCACCTCGGACGTAATTGGTCCCTACAATGAGCAGTTCTTC.